These 20 T cell receptor beta chains were all obtained from the same sample, sequenced in a study of blood T cell repertoires in COVID-19. Sequenced by immunoSEQ multiplex PCR; TCRdb stores in-frame clones only, minus some. The table lists about 150,000 clones, roughly 85% of them singletons, with about 3.5% in the top ten. The specimen sequenced was peripheral blood. The receptors were sampled from a man in his 70s with acute or convalescent COVID-19.

This clone occurred a few times. The chain employs TRBV5-4 and TRBJ2-2; D gene uncertain. Germline CDR1 reads SGHNT; CDR2 reads YYREEE (reference sequence). CDR3 size: 14 residues. V lost 1 base to trimming and J lost 1 base, with 5 bases between them. In DNA form, the CDR3 reads TGTGCCAGCAGCTTGAGAGGGAACACCGGGGAGCTGTTTTTT. Translating gives CASSLRGNTGELFF.

This chain connects TRBV3-1 (or the pseudogene TRBV3-2) to TRBJ1-3, with TRBD1 matching over 8 bases. The germline CDR1 and CDR2 sequences are LGHDT and YNNKEL (reference sequence). There are 14 residues in the CDR3. V lost 7 bases to trimming and J lost 4 bases; unmatched junction nucleotides: 6. CDR3 coding DNA: TGTGCCAGCACCAACAGGGGGTCCGGAAACACCATATATTTT. Translated: CASTNRGSGNTIYF.

The chain joins TRBV7-2 to TRBJ1-1; D is uncertain. V lost 5 bases to trimming and J lost 3 bases, with 7 bases between them. CDR3 size: 12 residues. The germline gives CDR1 SGHTA, CDR2 FQGNSA. CDR3 coding DNA: TGTGCCAGCAGCCCCTTCCACACTGAAGCTTTCTTT. Protein: CASSPFHTEAFF.

The rearrangement joins TRBV29-1 to TRBJ2-3, with D maybe TRBD2 (6 bases). V lost 5 bases and J 4 bases, leaving 13 bases between the germline ends. The CDR3 has 13 residues. Germline values: CDR1 SQVTM, CDR2 ANQGSEA. DNA for the CDR3: TGCAGCGTTCGGGAGTTGGCGGCAGATACGCAGTATTTT. The encoded protein is CSVRELAADTQYF.

V is TRBV5-5 and J is TRBJ2-5, with 10 bases fitting TRBD1. The junction had 8 bases not matched to a gene; V was cut back by 2 bases and J by 4 bases. Germline-derived CDR1 and CDR2 are SGHKS and YYEKEE (reference sequence). The CDR3 loop spans 16 amino acids. The CDR3 DNA reads as TGTGCCAGCAGCTTTTTCGGACAGGGGGTTGGAGAGACCCAGTACTTC. Encoded protein: CASSFFGQGVGETQYF.

The chain recombines TRBV5-4 with TRBJ2-2; TRBD2 matches 11 bases. CDR3 length: 17 residues. Germline V gene data show CDR1 as SGHNT and CDR2 as YYREEE (reference sequence). With V trimmed by 1 base and J by 2 bases, 4 bases remained unmatched. The CDR3 here is CASSLPGLAGNTGELFF. Written as DNA, the CDR3 is TGTGCCAGCAGCTTGCCTGGACTAGCGGGTAACACCGGGGAGCTGTTTTTT.

The CDR3 nucleotides read TGCGCCAGCAGCTTATCCGGGACAGGGGGCCTTGAGCAGTTCTTC. It specifies CASSLSGTGGLEQFF. This chain joins TRBV5-1 and TRBJ2-1; TRBD1 matches 12 bases. Trimming removed 2 bases from V and 9 bases from J; junction bases left unmatched: 6. The CDR3 consists of 15 residues. The germline CDR1 and CDR2 sequences are SGHRS and YFSETQ. Full variable domain (rest looked up from reference TRBV5-1 and TRBJ2-1): KAGVTQTPRYLIKTRGQQVTLSCSPISGHRSVSWYQQTPGQGLQFLFEYFSETQRNKGNFPGRFSGRQFSNSRSEMNVSTLELGDSALYLCASSLSGTGGLEQFFGPGTRLTVL.

The J gene is TRBJ2-1, the V gene TRBV6-2 or TRBV6-3; TRBD2 matches 8 bases. Losses at the gene ends were 4 bases for V and 2 bases for J; bases not matched to a gene: 1. Germline values: CDR1 MNHEY, CDR2 SVGEGT. The CDR3 is 14 amino acids. CDR3 loop: CASSFSGAYNEQFF. CDR3 sequence (DNA): TGTGCCAGCAGTTTTAGCGGGGCCTACAATGAGCAGTTCTTC.

The chain uses TRBV24-1 and TRBJ2-1; 11 nucleotides agree with TRBD2. The CDR3 loop spans 16 amino acids. Looked up from germline, CDR1 is KGHDR and CDR2 is SFDVKD. The J segment lost 8 bases and the V segment lost 3 bases, leaving 8 bases of the junction unmatched. In DNA form, the CDR3 reads TGTGCCACCAGTGATAGACTAGCGGGGACTTGGGATGAGCAGTTCTTC. It translates to CATSDRLAGTWDEQFF.

J is TRBJ1-5 and V is TRBV7-2; no clear D gene. Trimming removed 3 bases from V and 7 bases from J, with 7 bases in between. CDR1 and CDR2 (germline): SGHTA, FQGNSA. The CDR3 is made up of 12 amino acids. This chain's CDR3 is CASSFQQQPQHF. The CDR3 coding sequence is TGTGCCAGCAGCTTCCAACAGCAGCCCCAGCATTTT.

The chain uses TRBV30 and TRBJ2-7; 7 positions agree with TRBD2. There are 14 residues in the CDR3. J lost 5 bases, V lost 0 bases, and 7 bases had no gene match. Looked up from germline, CDR1 is GTSNPN and CDR2 is SVGIG (reference sequence). The CDR3 loop is CAWSVGGSGDEQYF. DNA for the CDR3: TGTGCCTGGAGTGTAGGCGGGAGTGGCGACGAGCAGTACTTC.

In this sample, this clone turned up a few times. The rearrangement uses TRBV29-1 and TRBJ1-1; possible D gene TRBD1, 6 bases. The CDR3 extends over 12 amino acids. Germline values: CDR1 SQVTM, CDR2 ANQGSEA. Between the trimmed V and J ends, which lost 4 bases and 1 base, there was a span of 7 bases. The DNA of the CDR3 is TGCAGCGTTGGACAGGCGAACACTGAAGCTTTCTTT. Amino acids: CSVGQANTEAFF.

The rearrangement uses TRBV5-1 and TRBJ2-7; 9 positions match TRBD2. Germline V gene sequence: CDR1 SGHRS, CDR2 YFSETQ. This CDR3 spans 15 amino acids. With 2 bases clipped from V and 0 bases from J, the junction kept 3 bases outside the gene matches. CDR3 residues: CASSFSGSPSYEQYF. The CDR3 nucleotides are TGCGCCAGCAGCTTTAGCGGGAGCCCCTCCTACGAGCAGTACTTC.

This sequence joins TRBV24-1 and TRBJ2-1; 10 nucleotides match TRBD2. CDR3 size: 13 residues. V was clipped by 10 bases and J by 9 bases; unmatched bases: 8. Per germline, CDR1 KGHDR and CDR2 SFDVKD. CDR3 in amino acids: CATSGRVLGEQFF. CDR3 nucleotide sequence: TGTGCCACGAGCGGGAGGGTTTTAGGTGAGCAGTTCTTC.

V and J are TRBV5-1 and TRBJ2-5; 11 bases agree with TRBD2. V lost 4 bases to trimming and J lost 5 bases; unmatched junction nucleotides: 10. The CDR3 sequence is 16 residues long. The germline V gene encodes CDR1 SGHRS and CDR2 YFSETQ. As DNA, the CDR3 is TGCGCCAGCAGCAGGGGACTAGCGGCCCCCATGGAGACCCAGTACTTC. Its protein is CASSRGLAAPMETQYF.

This chain joins TRBV7-3 and TRBJ1-6; D may be TRBD1 (5 bases). The CDR3 runs to 15 residues. The V end was cut by 1 base, the J end by 5 bases, with 9 bases between. Germline lookup yields CDR1 SGHTA and CDR2 FQGTGA. The CDR3 DNA reads TGTGCCAGCAGCTTAAACGGGGGAGATAATTCACCCCTCCACTTT. Amino acid sequence: CASSLNGGDNSPLHF.

V is TRBV29-1 and J is TRBJ1-2, with a weak D call TRBD1 (6 bases). Per germline, CDR1 SQVTM and CDR2 ANQGSEA. Trimming removed 0 bases at V and 10 bases at J, with 9 bases between. CDR3 size: 11 residues. The CDR3 DNA follows: TGCAGCGTTGAAGAACAGGGCGCCTACACCTTC. Translating gives CSVEEQGAYTF.

V is TRBV3-1 (or the pseudogene TRBV3-2) and J is TRBJ1-2; D possibly corresponds to TRBD1 (6 bases). CDR1 is LGHDT, CDR2 YNNKEL, per germline (reference sequence). The CDR3 has 15 amino acids. Trimming took 3 bases from V and 0 from J, leaving 11 bases between them. The CDR3 DNA reads TGTGCCAGCAGCCACCGACAGGTAGCTAACTATGGCTACACCTTC. The encoded protein is CASSHRQVANYGYTF.

This chain uses TRBV4-1 with TRBJ1-5, with 9 bases fitting TRBD1. The germline CDR1 and CDR2 sequences are MGHRA and YSYEKL. The CDR3 contains 17 residues. V was clipped by 1 base and J by 4 bases; unmatched bases: 8. CDR3 coding DNA: TGCGCCAGCAGCCAAGTAGAGGGGACAGGGATAAATCAGCCCCAGCATTTT. Translating it yields CASSQVEGTGINQPQHF.

The V call is TRBV10-3, the J call TRBJ1-4; TRBD1 aligns across 8 bases. Germline CDR1 and CDR2: ENHRY and SYGVKD. V lost 2 bases and J lost 7; bases outside the gene matches: 0. The CDR3 loop spans 13 amino acids. This CDR3 reads CAISEDRGEKLFF. CDR3 in DNA: TGTGCCATCAGTGAGGACAGGGGTGAAAAACTGTTTTTT.